This T cell receptor beta chain was retrieved from a study of blood T cell repertoires in COVID-19. Study context: Acute and convalescent COVID-19 specimens originated in the United States, Italy and Spain. T cells, B-cell-depleted T cells, or PBMCs supplied cDNA or gDNA.

Original data processing: Scientists estimated how many nucleated cells there were by amplifying reference gene primers. Sequenced by immunoSEQ multiplex PCR; TCRdb stores in-frame clones only, minus some. V and J calls and clone size are as listed in that table; D and trimming were resolved from the DNA. The sample records 150,000 to 200,000 clones, roughly four fifths being singletons. CDR1 is SGHTA, CDR2 FQGTGA, per germline. The CDR3 is made up of 16 amino acids. Unmatched junction bases numbered 11, after V lost 5 bases and J lost 5 bases. The gene calls are TRBV7-3 and TRBJ1-4; TRBD1 agrees at 7 bases. The receptor's source is a woman older than 75 with acute or convalescent COVID-19. Material: peripheral blood. CDR3 protein: CASSRREGAGNEKLFF. The CDR3 bases are TGTGCCAGCAGCCGCCGGGAGGGGGCAGGAAATGAAAAACTGTTTTTT.